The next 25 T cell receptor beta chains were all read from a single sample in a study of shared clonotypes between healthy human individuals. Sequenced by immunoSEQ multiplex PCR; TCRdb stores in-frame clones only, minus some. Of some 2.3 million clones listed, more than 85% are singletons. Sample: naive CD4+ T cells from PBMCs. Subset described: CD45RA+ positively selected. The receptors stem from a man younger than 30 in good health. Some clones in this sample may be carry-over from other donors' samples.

This CDR3 reads CASSLEWGYDNNEQFF. The CDR3 DNA follows: TGTGCCAGCAGCTTAGAATGGGGGTACGATAACAATGAGCAGTTCTTC. The chain couples TRBV11-2 to TRBJ2-1; either TRBD1 or TRBD2 may fit D (5 bases each). Looked up from germline, CDR1 is SGHAT and CDR2 is FQNNGV. The CDR3 spans 16 residues. V lost 0 bases and J lost 5, with 14 bases in between.

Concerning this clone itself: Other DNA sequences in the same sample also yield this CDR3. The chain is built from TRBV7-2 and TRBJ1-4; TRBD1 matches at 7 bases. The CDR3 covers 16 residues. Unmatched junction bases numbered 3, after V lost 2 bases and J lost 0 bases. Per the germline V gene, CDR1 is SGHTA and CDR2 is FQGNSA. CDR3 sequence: CASSLIGGPTNEKLFF. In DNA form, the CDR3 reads TGTGCCAGCAGCTTAATAGGGGGCCCAACTAATGAAAAACTGTTTTTT. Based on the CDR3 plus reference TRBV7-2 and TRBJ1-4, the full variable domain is GAGVSQSPSNKVTEKGKDVELRCDPISGHTALYWYRQSLGQGLEFLIYFQGNSAPDKSGLPSDRFSAERTGGSVSTLTIQRTQQEDSAVYLCASSLIGGPTNEKLFFGSGTQLSVL.

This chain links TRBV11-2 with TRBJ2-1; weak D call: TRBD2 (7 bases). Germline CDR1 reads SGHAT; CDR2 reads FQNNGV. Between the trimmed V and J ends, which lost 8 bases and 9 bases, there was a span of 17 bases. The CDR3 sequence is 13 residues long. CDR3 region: CASSQGRVIEQFF. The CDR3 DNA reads TGTGCCAGCTCTCAGGGGAGGGTTATTGAGCAGTTCTTC.

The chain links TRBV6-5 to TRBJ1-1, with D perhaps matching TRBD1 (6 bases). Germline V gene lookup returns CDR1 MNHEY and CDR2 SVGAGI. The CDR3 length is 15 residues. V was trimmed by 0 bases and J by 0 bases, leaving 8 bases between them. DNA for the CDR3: TGTGCCAGCAGTTACTCAGGGGGAGTGAACACTGAAGCTTTCTTT. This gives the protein CASSYSGGVNTEAFF.

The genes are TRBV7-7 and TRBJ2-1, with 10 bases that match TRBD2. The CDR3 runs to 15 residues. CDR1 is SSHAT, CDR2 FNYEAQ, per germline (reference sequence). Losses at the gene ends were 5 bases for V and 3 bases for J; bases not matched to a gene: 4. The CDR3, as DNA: TGTGCCAGCAGCCCGTCTAGCGGGGGCTACAATGAGCAGTTCTTC. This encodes CASSPSSGGYNEQFF.

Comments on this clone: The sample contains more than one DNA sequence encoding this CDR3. CDR3: CASSVELAGGNEQFF. In nucleotides, the CDR3 is TGTGCCAGCAGCGTAGAACTAGCGGGAGGGAATGAGCAGTTCTTC. The V gene is TRBV9, the J gene TRBJ2-1, with TRBD2 matching over 13 bases. The CDR3 spans 15 residues. Germline trimming cut 0 bases from V and 7 bases from J; bases unmatched to any gene: 1. CDR1 and CDR2 from the germline V gene are SGDLS and YYNGEE.

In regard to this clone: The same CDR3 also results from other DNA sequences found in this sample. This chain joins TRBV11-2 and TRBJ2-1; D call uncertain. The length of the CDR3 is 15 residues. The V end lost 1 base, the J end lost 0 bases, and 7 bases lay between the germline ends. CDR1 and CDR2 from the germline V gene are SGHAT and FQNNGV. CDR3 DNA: TGTGCCAGCAGCTTAGCTTCAAGCTCCTACAATGAGCAGTTCTTC. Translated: CASSLASSSYNEQFF. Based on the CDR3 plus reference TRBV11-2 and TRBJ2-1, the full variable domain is EAGVAQSPRYKIIEKRQSVAFWCNPISGHATLYWYQQILGQGPKLLIQFQNNGVVDDSQLPKDRFSAERLKGVDSTLKIQPAKLEDSAVYLCASSLASSSYNEQFFGPGTRLTVL.

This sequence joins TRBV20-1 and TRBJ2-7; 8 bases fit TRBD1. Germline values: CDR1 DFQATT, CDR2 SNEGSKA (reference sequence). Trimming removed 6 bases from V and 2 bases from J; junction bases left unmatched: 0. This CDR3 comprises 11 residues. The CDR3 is CSAQGAYEQYF. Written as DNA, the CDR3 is TGCAGTGCACAGGGGGCCTACGAGCAGTACTTC.

CDR3 region: CASSPWVASEQYF. In nucleotides, the CDR3 is TGTGCCAGCAGCCCCTGGGTGGCCAGCGAGCAGTACTTC. The rearrangement uses TRBV9 and TRBJ2-7; D is unclear. This CDR3 comprises 13 residues. Trimming removed 4 bases at V and 6 bases at J, with 14 bases between. Germline assignment: CDR1 SGDLS and CDR2 YYNGEE.

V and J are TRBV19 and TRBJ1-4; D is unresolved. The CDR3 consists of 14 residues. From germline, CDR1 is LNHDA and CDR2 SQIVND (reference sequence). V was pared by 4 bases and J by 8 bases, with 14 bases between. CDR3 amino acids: CASSTRSVGEKLFF. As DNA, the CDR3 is TGTGCCAGTAGTACCCGTTCAGTGGGAGAAAAACTGTTTTTT.

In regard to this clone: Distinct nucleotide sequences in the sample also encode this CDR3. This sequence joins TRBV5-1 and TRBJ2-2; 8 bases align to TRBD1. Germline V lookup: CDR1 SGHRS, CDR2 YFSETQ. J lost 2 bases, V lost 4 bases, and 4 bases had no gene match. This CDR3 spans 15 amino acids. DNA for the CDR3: TGCGCCAGCAGCGTAGACAGGGGAAACACCGGGGAGCTGTTTTTT. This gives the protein CASSVDRGNTGELFF.

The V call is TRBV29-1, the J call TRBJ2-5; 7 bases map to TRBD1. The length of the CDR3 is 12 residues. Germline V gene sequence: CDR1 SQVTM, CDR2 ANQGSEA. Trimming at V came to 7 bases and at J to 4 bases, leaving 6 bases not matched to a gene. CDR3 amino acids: CSDRQGGETQYF. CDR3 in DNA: TGCAGCGACAGACAGGGTGGAGAGACCCAGTACTTC.

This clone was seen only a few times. CDR3 residues: CASSFQGARYGYTF. The DNA for the CDR3 is TGTGCCAGCAGTTTCCAGGGGGCACGCTATGGCTACACCTTC. This chain links TRBV2 with TRBJ1-2; 8 bases line up with TRBD1. V dropped 5 bases and J dropped 4; count of bases not matched to a gene: 6. This CDR3 spans 14 amino acids. The germline CDR1 and CDR2 sequences are SNHLY and FYNNEI.

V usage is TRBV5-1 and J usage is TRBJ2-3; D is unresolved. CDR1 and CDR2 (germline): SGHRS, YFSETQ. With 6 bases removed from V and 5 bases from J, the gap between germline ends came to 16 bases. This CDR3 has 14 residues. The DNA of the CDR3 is TGCGCCAGCAACTGGGCCCTACTGGGAGATACGCAGTATTTT. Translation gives CASNWALLGDTQYF.

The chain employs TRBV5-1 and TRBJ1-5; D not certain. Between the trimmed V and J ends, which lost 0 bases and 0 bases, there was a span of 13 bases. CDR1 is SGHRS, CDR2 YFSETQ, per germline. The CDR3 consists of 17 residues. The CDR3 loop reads CASSLAQLGTSNQPQHF. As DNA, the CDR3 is TGCGCCAGCAGCTTGGCTCAGTTGGGAACTAGCAATCAGCCCCAGCATTTT.

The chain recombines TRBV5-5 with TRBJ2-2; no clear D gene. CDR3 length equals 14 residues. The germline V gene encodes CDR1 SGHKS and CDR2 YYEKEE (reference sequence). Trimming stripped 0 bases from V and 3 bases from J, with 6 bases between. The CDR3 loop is CASSLAPDTGELFF. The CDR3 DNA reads TGTGCCAGCAGCTTGGCCCCGGACACCGGGGAGCTGTTTTTT.

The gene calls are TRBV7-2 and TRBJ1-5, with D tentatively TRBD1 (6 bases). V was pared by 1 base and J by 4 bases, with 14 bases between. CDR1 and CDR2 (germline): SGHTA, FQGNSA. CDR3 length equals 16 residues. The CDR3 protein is CASSLGYGQRNQPQHF. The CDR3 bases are TGTGCCAGCAGCTTAGGTTACGGACAGAGAAATCAGCCCCAGCATTTT.

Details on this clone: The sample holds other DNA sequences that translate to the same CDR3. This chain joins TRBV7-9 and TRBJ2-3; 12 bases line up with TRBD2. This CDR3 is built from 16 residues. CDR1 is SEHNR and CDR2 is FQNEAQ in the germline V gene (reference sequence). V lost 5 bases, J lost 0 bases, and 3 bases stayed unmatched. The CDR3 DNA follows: TGTGCCAGCAGCCCAGGGACTAGCGGGAGCACAGATACGCAGTATTTT. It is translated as CASSPGTSGSTDTQYF.

CDR3 in DNA: TGCGCCAGCAGCTTGCTGGTCACAGGGCCAGGTGGCTACACCTTC. Its protein is CASSLLVTGPGGYTF. The chain couples TRBV5-1 to TRBJ1-2; tentative D call: TRBD1 (6 bases). Per the germline V gene, CDR1 is SGHRS and CDR2 is YFSETQ. CDR3 length: 15 amino acids. V lost 1 base and J 7 bases, leaving 17 bases between the germline ends. The full variable domain, in which reference TRBV5-1 and TRBJ1-2 provide the parts outside the CDR3, is KAGVTQTPRYLIKTRGQQVTLSCSPISGHRSVSWYQQTPGQGLQFLFEYFSETQRNKGNFPGRFSGRQFSNSRSEMNVSTLELGDSALYLCASSLLVTGPGGYTFGSGTRLTVV.

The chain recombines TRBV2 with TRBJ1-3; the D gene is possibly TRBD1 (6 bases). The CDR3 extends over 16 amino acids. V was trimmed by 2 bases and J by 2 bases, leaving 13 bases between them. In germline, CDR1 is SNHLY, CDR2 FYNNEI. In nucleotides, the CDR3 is TGTGCCAGCAGTGAAATCAGGGGCATAACTGGAAACACCATATATTTT. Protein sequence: CASSEIRGITGNTIYF.

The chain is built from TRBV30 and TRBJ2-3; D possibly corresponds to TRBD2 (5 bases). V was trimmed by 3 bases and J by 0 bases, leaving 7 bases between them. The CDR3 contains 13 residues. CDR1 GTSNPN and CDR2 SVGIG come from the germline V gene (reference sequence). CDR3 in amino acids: CAWRAGSTDTQYF. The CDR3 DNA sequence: TGTGCCTGGAGGGCGGGTAGCACAGATACGCAGTATTTT.

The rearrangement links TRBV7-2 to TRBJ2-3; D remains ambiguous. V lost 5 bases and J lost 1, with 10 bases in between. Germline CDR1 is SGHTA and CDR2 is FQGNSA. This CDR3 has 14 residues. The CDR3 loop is CASSPWTGTDTQYF. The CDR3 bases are TGTGCCAGCAGCCCATGGACCGGCACAGATACGCAGTATTTT.

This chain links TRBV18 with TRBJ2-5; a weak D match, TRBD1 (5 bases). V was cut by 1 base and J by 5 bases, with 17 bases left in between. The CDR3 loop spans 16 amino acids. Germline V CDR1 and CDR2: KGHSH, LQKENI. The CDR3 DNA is TGTGCCAGCTCACCACAGGGGCCTACCGTCGTGGAGACCCAGTACTTC. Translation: CASSPQGPTVVETQYF.

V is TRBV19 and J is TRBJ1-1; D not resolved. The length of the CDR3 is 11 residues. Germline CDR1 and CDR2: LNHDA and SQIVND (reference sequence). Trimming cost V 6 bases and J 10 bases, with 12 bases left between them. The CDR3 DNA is TGTGCCAGTAGACTCGCGAGACGAGCTTTCTTT. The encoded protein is CASRLARRAFF.

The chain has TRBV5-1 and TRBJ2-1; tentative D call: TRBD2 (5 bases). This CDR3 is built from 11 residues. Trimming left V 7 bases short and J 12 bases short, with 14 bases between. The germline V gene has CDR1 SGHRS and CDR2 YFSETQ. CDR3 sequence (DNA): TGCGCCAGCGGGGAGACACGTATGCAGTTCTTC. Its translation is CASGETRMQFF.